What follows are 8 T cell receptor beta chains derived from one specimen sequenced in a study of T cell changes during pregnancy in multiple sclerosis. The protocol was immunoSEQ multiplex PCR, while the TCRdb copy is restricted to in-frame clones and leaves out a portion. This sample has about 110,000 clones; about 90% occur once, and the top ten carry 1.5% to 1.7%. The sequenced sample was peripheral blood, obtained in the third trimester of pregnancy. These receptors were obtained from a female donor with multiple sclerosis, enrolled in a pregnancy study.

The V and J genes are TRBV5-1 and TRBJ2-5; D is possibly TRBD1 (5 bases). The CDR3 loop spans 16 amino acids. Trimming shortened V by 4 bases and J by 1 base, and 17 bases separated the two germline ends. CDR1 is SGHRS and CDR2 is YFSETQ in the germline V gene. CDR3 nucleotide sequence: TGCGCCAGCAGCCCCTCCCCGTTACAGGTCCAAGAGACCCAGTACTTC. As protein: CASSPSPLQVQETQYF.

The J gene is TRBJ2-3, the V gene TRBV7-3; tentatively, D is TRBD2 (6 bases). CDR3 size: 16 residues. The germline V and J ends were trimmed by 5 bases and 1 base, with 16 bases remaining between them. From germline, CDR1 is SGHTA and CDR2 FQGTGA. Here the CDR3 reads CASSPYRTGGTDTQYF. The CDR3 DNA reads TGTGCCAGCAGCCCCTACAGGACGGGGGGCACAGATACGCAGTATTTT.

V gene TRBV7-8 combines with J gene TRBJ1-4; 7 bases agree with TRBD1. The CDR3 has 15 residues. The germline V gene has CDR1 SGHVS and CDR2 FQNEAQ. J gave up 8 bases and V 4 bases, and 10 bases lay outside the gene matches. The chain's CDR3 is CASSSDRAIGEKLFF. In DNA form, the CDR3 reads TGTGCCAGCAGCTCCGACAGGGCGATAGGAGAAAAACTGTTTTTT.

The chain recombines TRBV7-7 with TRBJ2-5; 11 bases map to TRBD1. The V segment lost 4 bases and the J segment 4 bases; nucleotides outside the gene matches: 5. The CDR3 sequence is 15 residues long. Per the germline V gene, CDR1 is SSHAT and CDR2 is FNYEAQ (reference sequence). CDR3 nucleotide sequence: TGTGCCAGCAGCTCGGGACAGGGGGTCCGAGAGACCCAGTACTTC. This translates into CASSSGQGVRETQYF. Full variable domain (rest looked up from reference TRBV7-7 and TRBJ2-5): GAGVSQSPRYKVTKRGQDVTLRCDPISSHATLYWYQQALGQGPEFLTYFNYEAQPDKSGLPSDRFSAERPEGSISTLTIQRTEQRDSAMYRCASSSGQGVRETQYFGPGTRLLVL.

This rearrangement joins TRBV7-9 to TRBJ1-1, with 8 bases matching TRBD1. The CDR3 length is 13 residues. Germline assignment: CDR1 SEHNR and CDR2 FQNEAQ (reference sequence). With 1 base clipped from V and 5 bases from J, the junction kept 0 bases outside the gene matches. CDR3 protein: CASSLGQGTEAFF. The CDR3 coding sequence is TGTGCCAGCAGCTTAGGACAGGGGACTGAAGCTTTCTTT.

The rearrangement joins TRBV11-2 to TRBJ2-1; 13 bases map to TRBD2. Germline values: CDR1 SGHAT, CDR2 FQNNGV. With V trimmed by 3 bases and J by 6 bases, 5 bases remained unmatched. The CDR3 spans 16 residues. The DNA for the CDR3 is TGTGCCAGCAGCTTGTGGACTAGCGGGGGTGGCAATGAGCAGTTCTTC. It codes for CASSLWTSGGGNEQFF.

This clone was seen once. DNA of the CDR3: TGTGCCACCAGCAGAGACCCCGGGGGGGCCTTGGTCAATGAGCAGTTCTTC. Its protein product is CATSRDPGGALVNEQFF. V and J are TRBV15 and TRBJ2-1; 8 bases are shared with TRBD2. V dropped 0 bases and J dropped 6; count of bases not matched to a gene: 10. This CDR3 has 17 amino acids. Germline V CDR1 and CDR2: LNHNV, YYDKDF (reference sequence).

V and J are TRBV7-2 and TRBJ1-2; TRBD1 matches 8 bases. Unmatched junction bases numbered 7, after V lost 2 bases and J lost 5 bases. This CDR3 has 15 residues. CDR1 is SGHTA and CDR2 is FQGNSA in the germline V gene. The CDR3 protein is CASSLTGGEGYGYTF. In nucleotides, the CDR3 is TGTGCCAGCAGCTTAACAGGGGGTGAAGGATATGGCTACACCTTC. Complete variable domain (other parts from reference TRBV7-2 and TRBJ1-2): GAGVSQSPSNKVTEKGKDVELRCDPISGHTALYWYRQSLGQGLEFLIYFQGNSAPDKSGLPSDRFSAERTGGSVSTLTIQRTQQEDSAVYLCASSLTGGEGYGYTFGSGTRLTVV.